This TCR beta chain is from a study of T cells in women clearing cervical HPV infection. Study as a whole: Cases' blood sampling followed lesion detection by median around 150 days (90 to 200).

Concerning this clone itself: The antigen remains unidentified. The read halts 3 residues ahead of the CDR3 end, with the missing end drawn from the germline J gene.

Study-level results: Associations may precede or follow infection; HPV-specific or memory T cells were not isolated.

Sequencing used immunoSEQ multiplex PCR; TCRdb keeps in-frame clones, though not all of them. This sample contains more than 30,000 clones. Germline CDR1 reads SGHKS; CDR2 reads YYEKEE (reference sequence). This CDR3 region has 15 residues. The receptor comes from a woman aged 18 to 75 with a cervical HPV16 infection that either progressed to CIN3+ or cleared (not recorded which). What was sequenced was blood buffy coat. The gene calls are TRBV5-5 and TRBJ1-2; TRBD1 matches at 9 bases. The sequenced part of the CDR3 DNA is TGTGCCAGCAGCTTTCGACAGGGGGGATCCTACGAC. This sequence encodes CASSFRQGGSYD. The complete CDR3 reads CASSFRQGGSYDYTF.